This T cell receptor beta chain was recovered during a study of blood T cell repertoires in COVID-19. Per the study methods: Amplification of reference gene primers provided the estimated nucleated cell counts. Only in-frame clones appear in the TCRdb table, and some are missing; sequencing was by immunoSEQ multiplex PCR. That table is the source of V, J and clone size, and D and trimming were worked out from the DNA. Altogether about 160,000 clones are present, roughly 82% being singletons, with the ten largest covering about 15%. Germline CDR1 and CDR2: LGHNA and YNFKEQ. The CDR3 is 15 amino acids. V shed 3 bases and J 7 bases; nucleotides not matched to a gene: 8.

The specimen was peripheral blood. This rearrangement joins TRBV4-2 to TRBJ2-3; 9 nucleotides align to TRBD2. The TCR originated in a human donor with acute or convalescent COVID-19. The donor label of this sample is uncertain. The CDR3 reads CASSQEPGLANTQYF. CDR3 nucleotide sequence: TGTGCCAGCAGCCAGGAACCGGGACTAGCCAATACGCAGTATTTT.